This T cell receptor beta chain was captured by sequencing in a study of PD-L1 blockade in urothelial cancer (dated by TCRdb to about 2017). The study in broad terms: All patients started therapy in about 2014 and received atezolizumab 1,200 mg intravenously every 3 weeks. About 90% of the 29 patients were identified as males with urothelial cancer of bladder origin, and a prior smoking history was reported by 18 of 29 patients. An ECOG performance status of 0 or 1 was recorded for the patients, and 0 to 3 prior chemotherapy regimens had been received by the patients. Blood samples were analyzed at 3 weeks after treatment start (second dose) and at 6 weeks after treatment start. Blood samples gave median yields of roughly 150,000 T cells and tens of thousands of unique TCRs, along with a median clonality of about 0.084. An exploratory multi-omic analysis was conducted of the somatic, immune and clinical correlates of response to PD-L1 blockade with atezolizumab in urothelial cancer. Pretreatment tumor samples, along with matched peripheral blood collected serially before and after atezolizumab treatment, underwent TCR sequencing. Progression-free survival longer than 6 months counted as durable clinical benefit, and TCR features were additionally tested against both progression-free and overall survival. In the same patients who had TCR sequencing, pretreatment tumors also underwent whole exome sequencing and RNA sequencing. Durable clinical benefit was achieved by nine patients but not by the remaining 20. Twenty-nine patients had pretreatment blood TCR-seq, some 25 had at least one posttreatment blood collection, and some 25 had tumor TCR-seq. What the research found in general, with its limitations: A pretreatment peripheral blood TCR clonality below the median was linked to improved progression-free and overall survival. Greater expansion of tumor-associated TCR clones in peripheral blood 3 weeks after the start of treatment was observed in patients with durable benefit (n ≈ 20, p = 0.022). Small sample size (n of about 29) and many exploratory analyses mean the results are intended to be hypothesis-generating.

Synthetic TCR analog templates were spiked into each PCR to estimate absolute template abundance from read counts. Using the immunoSEQ assay, TCRbeta CDR3 regions were amplified from genomic DNA with bias-controlled V and J gene primers. Sequencing of rearranged TCRbeta segments was done at approximately 20X coverage. Per the authors' processing: Sequencing errors were corrected by clustering, and CDR3s were annotated against IMGT so that V, D and J genes could be assigned. Out-of-frame and stop-codon sequences were excluded, and only productive TCRbeta rearrangements were used in downstream analyses. Clonality was computed as one minus Shannon entropy normalized by the log of the number of unique productive sequences. Fisher's exact test with Benjamini-Hochberg correction, using a cutoff of adjusted p below 0.01, was how clones that differed between time points or between blood and tumor were identified. TCRdb retrieved this table from immuneACCESS and kept in-frame rearrangements only. Not all clones are present; in checked studies, unresolved V genes account for under half, and no reason is known for the remainder. V, J and clone size were drawn from that table, and D and trimming were deduced from the DNA. The sample profile shows more than 50,000 clones; 81% of them were found once. The ten largest clones take up 3.2% of the sample.

Via the germline V gene, CDR1 is SQVTM and CDR2 ANQGSEA. At the junction V is shortened by 5 bases and J by 0 bases, with 8 bases in between. Counted from cysteine to phenylalanine, this CDR3 has 12 amino acids. The DNA shown is the 36-base CDR3, in frame from base 1. Explained via the paper, the time point label denotes: pretreatment peripheral blood. A cohort of 30 or so patients with locally advanced or metastatic urothelial carcinoma, treated at Memorial Sloan Kettering on a trial protocol, was included. Peripheral blood mononuclear cells were collected pretreatment and during treatment, with between 1 and 8 total time points per patient. The Qiagen DNeasy Blood extraction kit was used to purify genomic DNA from total PBMCs and tumor samples. PBMCs were collected pretreatment and during treatment, and were isolated and stored as previously described. Of note for this clone: The target of this receptor is not known. No much larger clone is present one base from it, and per-base qualities are unavailable.

The rearranged segments are TRBV29-1 and TRBJ2-7; a weak D assignment points to TRBD2 (7 bases agree). Sequenced here: PBMCs, sampled around atezolizumab (anti-PD-L1) treatment. This sequence originates from a man between 65 and 85 years old with urothelial cancer. The CDR3 protein sequence reads: CSVRGASYEQYF. The DNA is as follows: TGCAGCGTTCGGGGGGCCTCCTACGAGCAGTACTTC.